This is a list of T cell receptor beta chains from one sample in a study of T cells in Graves' hyperthyroidism and ophthalmopathy. From the multiplex PCR reads, TCRdb called clonotypes with MiXCR, one entry per CDR3 protein. Here the sample spans 300,000 to 450,000 distinct CDR3 sequences, roughly 13% being singletons. Sequences were obtained from blood. The source is a woman aged 18-30 years with Graves' hyperthyroidism. CDR3s include the opening cysteine and the closing phenylalanine or tryptophan. D genes are given only for firm matches. Expanded clones get a size class; other rows say once, few or many, or leave the size out.

v_call	j_call	d_call	clone_size	cdr3_aa	cdr3_nt
TRBV25-1	TRBJ1-2	.	.	CASSEGVGLGGYTF	TGTGCCAGCAGTGAAGGGGTCGGCTTAGGTGGCTACACCTTC
TRBV7-9	TRBJ1-5	.	many	CASSLSSSTSPQHF	TGTGCCAGCAGCTTATCGAGTTCTACCTCGCCCCAGCATTTT
TRBV7-9	TRBJ1-1	TRBD1	many	CASTPGQGTEAFF	TGTGCCAGCACCCCGGGACAGGGCACTGAAGCTTTCTTT
TRBV24-1	TRBJ2-1	TRBD2	many	CATSDLKREGQLSEQFF	TGTGCCACCAGTGATTTGAAGCGGGAGGGCCAGTTGAGTGAGCAGTTCTTC
TRBV10-3	TRBJ2-1	.	.	CAISELGEQFF	TGTGCCATCAGTGAGCTCGGTGAGCAGTTCTTC
TRBV27	TRBJ1-1	.	.	CASSLRTVNTEAFF	TGTGCCAGCAGTTTACGGACAGTGAACACTGAAGCTTTCTTT
TRBV28	TRBJ2-7	.	many	CASSFLVGQGVSYEQYF	TGTGCCAGCAGTTTTCTGGTGGGGCAGGGAGTCTCCTACGAGCAGTACTTC
TRBV7-3	TRBJ2-1	TRBD2	.	CASSHSSGSQEAYNEQFF	TGTGCCAGCAGCCACTCTAGCGGGAGTCAAGAGGCCTACAATGAGCAGTTCTTC
TRBV12-3/TRBV12-4	TRBJ2-2	TRBD1	.	CASSSGQGLATGELFF	TGTGCCAGCAGTTCCGGACAGGGCCTAGCCACCGGGGAGCTGTTTTTT
TRBV10-3	TRBJ2-3	.	many	CAISRSLFLTDTQYF	TGTGCCATCAGCCGTAGCCTCTTCCTCACAGATACGCAGTATTTT
TRBV6-2/TRBV6-3	TRBJ1-1	TRBD1	many	CASKSTGSLTEAFF	TGTGCCAGCAAATCGACAGGGTCGTTAACTGAAGCTTTCTTT
TRBV15	TRBJ2-1	.	.	CATSESLSRYEQFF	TGTGCCACCTCCGAGTCCCTCTCCCGCTATGAGCAGTTCTTC
TRBV7-3	TRBJ1-1	TRBD1	many	CASSLSGGDGEAFF	TGTGCCAGCAGCTTATCAGGGGGCGATGGTGAAGCTTTCTTT
TRBV12-3/TRBV12-4	TRBJ2-7	.	many	CASSSFRGYEQYF	TGTGCCAGCAGTTCATTCAGGGGCTACGAGCAGTACTTC
TRBV12-3/TRBV12-4	TRBJ2-1	TRBD2	.	CASSSALPGLEFF	TGTGCCAGCAGTTCCGCTTTGCCGGGACTAGAGTTCTTC
TRBV6-1	TRBJ1-3	TRBD1	.	CASSARTGGKPPSGNTIYF	TGTGCCAGCAGCGCCAGGACAGGGGGCAAACCCCCCTCTGGAAACACCATATATTTT
TRBV29-1	TRBJ2-7	.	many	CSVAGWGLSYEQYF	TGCAGCGTAGCCGGATGGGGGCTAAGCTACGAGCAGTACTTC
TRBV12-3/TRBV12-4	TRBJ1-2	TRBD1	many	CASSLAMRQGYGYTF	TGTGCCAGCAGTTTAGCGATGAGACAGGGGTATGGCTACACCTTC
TRBV5-1	TRBJ1-1	.	many	CASSLAGENTEAFF	TGCGCCAGCAGCTTGGCAGGGGAGAACACTGAAGCTTTCTTT
TRBV6-1	TRBJ1-2	.	few	CASSELGGNYGYTF	TGTGCCAGCAGTGAACTAGGGGGAAACTATGGCTACACCTTC